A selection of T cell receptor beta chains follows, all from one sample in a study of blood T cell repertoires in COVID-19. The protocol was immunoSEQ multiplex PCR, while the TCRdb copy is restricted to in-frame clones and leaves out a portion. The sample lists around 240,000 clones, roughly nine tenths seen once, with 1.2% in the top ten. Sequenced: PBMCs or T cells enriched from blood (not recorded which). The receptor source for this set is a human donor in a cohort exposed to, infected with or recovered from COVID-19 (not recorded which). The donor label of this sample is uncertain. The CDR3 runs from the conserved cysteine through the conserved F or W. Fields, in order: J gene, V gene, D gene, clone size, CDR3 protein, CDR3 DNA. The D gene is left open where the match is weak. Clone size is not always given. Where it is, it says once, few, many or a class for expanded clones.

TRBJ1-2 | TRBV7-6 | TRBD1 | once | CASSPKQGANYGYTF | TGTGCCAGCAGCCCCAAACAGGGGGCCAACTATGGCTACACCTTC
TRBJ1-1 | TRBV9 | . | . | CASSVGPGPGDGTEAFF | TGTGCCAGCAGCGTAGGTCCCGGCCCAGGGGATGGTACTGAAGCTTTCTTT
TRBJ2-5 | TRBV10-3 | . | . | CAISGARETGLETQYF | TGTGCCATCAGTGGTGCCCGGGAGACAGGGTTGGAGACCCAGTACTTC
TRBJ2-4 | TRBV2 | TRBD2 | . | CASSDRTSGGFQNIQYF | TGTGCCAGCAGTGATCGGACTAGCGGGGGATTCCAAAACATTCAGTACTTC
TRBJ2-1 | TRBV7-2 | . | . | CASSLRNDNNEQFF | TGTGCCAGCAGCCTAAGGAACGACAACAATGAGCAGTTCTTC
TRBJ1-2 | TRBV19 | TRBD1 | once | CASSIDAGDRVYGYTF | TGTGCCAGTAGTATAGATGCAGGCGACAGGGTCTATGGCTACACCTTC
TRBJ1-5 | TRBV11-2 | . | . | CASSLDYGLGQPQHF | TGTGCCAGCAGCTTAGACTACGGACTGGGTCAGCCCCAGCATTTT
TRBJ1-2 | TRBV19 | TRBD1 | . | CALETGDGYTF | TGTGCGCTCGAAACAGGGGACGGCTACACCTTC
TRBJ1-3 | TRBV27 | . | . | CASNRRGGASGNTIYF | TGTGCCAGCAACCGCCGGGGGGGCGCCTCTGGAAACACCATATATTTT
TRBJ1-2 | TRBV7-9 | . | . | CASSSLGGEGDLRGYTF | TGTGCCAGCAGCTCCCTCGGAGGGGAGGGGGACTTACGTGGCTACACCTTC
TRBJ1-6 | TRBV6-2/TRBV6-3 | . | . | CASSAQGIGDSPLHF | TGTGCCAGCAGCGCTCAGGGGATCGGCGATTCACCCCTCCACTTT
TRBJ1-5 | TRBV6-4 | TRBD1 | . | CASIPRGRNFSDSNQPQHF | TGTGCCAGCATTCCCAGGGGGCGGAATTTTTCCGATAGCAATCAGCCCCAGCATTTT
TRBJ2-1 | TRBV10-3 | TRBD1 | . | CAISELSGQGDNEQFF | TGTGCCATCAGTGAGTTGTCGGGACAGGGAGACAATGAGCAGTTCTTC
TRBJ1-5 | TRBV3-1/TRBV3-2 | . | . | CASSQAGQGRGQPQHF | TGTGCCAGCAGCCAAGCCGGGCAGGGTAGAGGACAGCCCCAGCATTTT
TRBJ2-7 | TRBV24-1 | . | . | CATSDLYRAIAGEQYF | TGTGCCACCAGTGATTTGTACAGGGCCATCGCTGGCGAGCAGTACTTC
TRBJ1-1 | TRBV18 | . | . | CASSRVRAGLEVAEAFF | TGTGCCAGCTCACGAGTTCGCGCAGGTTTGGAGGTCGCTGAAGCTTTCTTT
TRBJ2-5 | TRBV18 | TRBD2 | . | CASSPPSGGQETQYF | TGTGCCAGCTCACCACCGAGCGGGGGTCAAGAGACCCAGTACTTC
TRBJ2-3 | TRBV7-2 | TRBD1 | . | CASSSMGDRVLF | TGTGCCAGCAGCTCCATGGGGGACAGGGTCCTTTTT
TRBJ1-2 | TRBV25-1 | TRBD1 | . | CASSGQGVDGYTF | TGTGCCAGCAGTGGACAGGGCGTGGATGGCTACACCTTC
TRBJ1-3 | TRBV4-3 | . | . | CASSQDLQTAGRGYF | TGCGCCAGCAGCCAAGATCTCCAAACGGCAGGGCGAGGTTATTTT
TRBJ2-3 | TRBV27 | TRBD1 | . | CASSPRTGEPDTQYF | TGTGCCAGCAGTCCGCGGACAGGGGAACCAGATACGCAGTATTTT
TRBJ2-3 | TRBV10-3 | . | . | CAITAGASTDTQYF | TGTGCCATCACCGCAGGGGCAAGCACAGATACGCAGTATTTT
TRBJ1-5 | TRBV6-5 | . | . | CASSRDTNTQPQHF | TGTGCCAGCAGCCGGGACACTAACACCCAGCCCCAGCATTTT
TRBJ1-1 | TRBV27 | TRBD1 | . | CASSSGQGDTEAFF | TGTGCCAGCAGCTCTGGACAGGGAGACACTGAAGCTTTCTTT
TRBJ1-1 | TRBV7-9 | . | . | CASSLYSGDTEAFF | TGTGCCAGCAGCTTATACTCGGGGGACACTGAAGCTTTCTTT
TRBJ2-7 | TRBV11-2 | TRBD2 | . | CASSARASGDLYEQYF | TGTGCCAGCAGCGCAAGGGCTAGCGGGGATCTATACGAGCAGTACTTC
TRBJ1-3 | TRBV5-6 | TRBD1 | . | CASSLDRVGNTIYF | TGTGCCAGCAGCCTGGACAGGGTTGGAAACACCATATATTTT
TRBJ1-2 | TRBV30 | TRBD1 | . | CAWSPLRTGGGYTF | TGTGCCTGGAGCCCTCTCCGGACAGGGGGTGGCTACACCTTC
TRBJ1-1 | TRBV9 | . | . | CASSARGLGTEAFF | TGTGCCAGCAGCGCCCGCGGGCTCGGAACTGAAGCTTTCTTT